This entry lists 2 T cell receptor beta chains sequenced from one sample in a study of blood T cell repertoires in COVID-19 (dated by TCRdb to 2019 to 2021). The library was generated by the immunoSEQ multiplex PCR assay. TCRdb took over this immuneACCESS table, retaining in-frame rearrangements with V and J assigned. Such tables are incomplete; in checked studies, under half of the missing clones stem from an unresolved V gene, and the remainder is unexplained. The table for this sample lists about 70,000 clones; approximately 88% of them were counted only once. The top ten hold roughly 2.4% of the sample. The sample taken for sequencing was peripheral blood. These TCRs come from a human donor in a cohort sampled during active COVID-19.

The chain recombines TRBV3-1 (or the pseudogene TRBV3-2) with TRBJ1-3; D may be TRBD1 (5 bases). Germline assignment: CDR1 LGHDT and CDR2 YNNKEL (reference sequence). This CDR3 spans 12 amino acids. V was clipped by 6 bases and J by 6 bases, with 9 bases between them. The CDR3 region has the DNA TGTGCCAGCAGACAACAGGAAAACACCATATATTTT. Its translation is CASRQQENTIYF.

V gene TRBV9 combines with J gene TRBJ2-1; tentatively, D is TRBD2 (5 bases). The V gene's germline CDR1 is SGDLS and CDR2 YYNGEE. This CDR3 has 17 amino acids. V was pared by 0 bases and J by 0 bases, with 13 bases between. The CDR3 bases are TGTGCCAGCAGCGTAGAGGGAGCAGCCGTCTCCTACAATGAGCAGTTCTTC. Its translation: CASSVEGAAVSYNEQFF.